Detailed here is one T cell receptor beta chain. Its antigen is unknown. The data stem from a study of cytomegalovirus exposure and HLA in healthy donors. In germline, CDR1 is MNHNS, CDR2 SASEGT. Trimming cost V 9 bases and J 3 bases, with 15 bases left between them. The CDR3 is 14 amino acids. Vbeta (60) and Jbeta (13) primers were used in the PCR. The protocol was immunoSEQ multiplex PCR, while the TCRdb copy is restricted to in-frame clones and leaves out a portion. The sample lists under 200,000 clones; 80% to 90% were seen once. The study's findings and limits: In a later analysis, productive TCRs from donors in an Asian-associated ancestry cluster reportedly carried fewer N-insertions than the cohort mean.

This sequence originates from a woman under 30 in good health and CMV-seronegative. V is TRBV6-1 and J is TRBJ1-5; tentative D call: TRBD1 (6 bases). Sequencing input: PBMCs. CDR3 DNA sequence: TGTGCCAGTGAAACAGGGACGTACAATCAGCCCCAGCATTTT. Translation gives CASETGTYNQPQHF.